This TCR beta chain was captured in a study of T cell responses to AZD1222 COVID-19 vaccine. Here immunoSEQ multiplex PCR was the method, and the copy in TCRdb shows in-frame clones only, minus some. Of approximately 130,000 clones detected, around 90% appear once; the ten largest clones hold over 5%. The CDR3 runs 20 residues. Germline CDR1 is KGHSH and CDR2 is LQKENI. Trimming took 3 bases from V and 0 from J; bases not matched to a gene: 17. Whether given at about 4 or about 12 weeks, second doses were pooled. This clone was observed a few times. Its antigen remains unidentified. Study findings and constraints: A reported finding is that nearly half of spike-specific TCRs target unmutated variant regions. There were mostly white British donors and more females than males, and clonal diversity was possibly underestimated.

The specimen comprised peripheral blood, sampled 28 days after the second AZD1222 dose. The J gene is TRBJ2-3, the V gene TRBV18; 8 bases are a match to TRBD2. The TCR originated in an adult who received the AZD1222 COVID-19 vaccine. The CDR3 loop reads CASSPLSGSARNFSTDTQYF. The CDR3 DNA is TGTGCCAGCTCACCCCTCAGCGGGAGCGCCCGGAACTTTAGCACAGATACGCAGTATTTT.